The 28 T cell receptor beta chains below come from one sample, sequenced in a study of prognosis after radiotherapy for stage I lung cancer. Genomic DNA was the source, and TCR beta CDR3 was amplified from it by two-round multiplex PCR. Specific primers for each TRBV and TRBJ gene were what first-round PCR used. TCRdb re-called the multiplex PCR reads with MiXCR, one entry per CDR3 protein. The sample carries around 16,000 distinct CDR3 sequences, around 40% recorded once. Material: PBMCs, obtained before or after stereotactic body radiation therapy (not recorded which). The origin of the receptors is a donor over 45 with non-small cell lung cancer.

This clonotype came up many times. The chain couples TRBV10-3 to TRBJ2-7; 8 bases line up with TRBD1. The germline CDR1 and CDR2 sequences are ENHRY and SYGVKD. This CDR3 region has 13 residues. The V segment lost 8 bases and the J segment 2 bases; nucleotides outside the gene matches: 5. The CDR3 DNA follows: TGTGCCATCGAAGGACAGGGCACCTACGAGCAGTACTTC. Its protein is CAIEGQGTYEQYF.

A single count supports this clonotype. The chain has TRBV25-1 and TRBJ1-3; tentative D call: TRBD1 (5 bases). Deletions cut 7 bases from V and 8 bases from J, with 9 bases between. CDR1 is MGHDK and CDR2 is SYGVNS in the germline V gene. The CDR3 is made up of 11 amino acids. CDR3 DNA sequence: TGTGCCAGCACCCCGGGGGACACCATATATTTT. This codes for CASTPGDTIYF.

On this clonotype: A read error likely explains this, since a far larger clone differs by one base. The chain links TRBV2 to TRBJ1-3; D is possibly TRBD1 (5 bases). Germline CDR1 SNHLY, CDR2 FYNNEI. The CDR3 is 15 amino acids. Trimming cost V 6 bases and J 0 bases, with 12 bases left between them. In DNA form, the CDR3 reads TGTGCCAGCAGGGGCGGGACGGACTCTGGAAACACCATATATTTT. It yields the protein CASRGGTDSGNTIYF.

This clonotype showed up many times. V is TRBV19 and J is TRBJ1-3; D gene unclear. CDR3 length: 12 amino acids. The V end lost 4 bases, the J end lost 0 bases, and 1 base lay between the germline ends. Germline CDR1 reads LNHDA; CDR2 reads SQIVND (reference sequence). In nucleotides, the CDR3 is TGTGCCAGTAGTACCTCTGGAAACACCATATATTTT. Translated: CASSTSGNTIYF.

This chain uses TRBV20-1 with TRBJ1-3, with 8 bases matching TRBD1. CDR1 is DFQATT and CDR2 is SNEGSKA in the germline V gene (reference sequence). With V trimmed by 6 bases and J by 5 bases, 6 bases remained unmatched. The length of the CDR3 is 13 residues. The CDR3 sequence: CSARTGSRNTIYF. DNA for the CDR3: TGCAGTGCCAGGACAGGGTCGCGAAACACCATATATTTT.

This clonotype was recorded only once. The genes are TRBV13 and TRBJ2-3; D ambiguous. Germline loops: CDR1 PRHDT, CDR2 FYEKMQ (reference sequence). The CDR3 loop spans 15 amino acids. V lost 3 bases and J 2 bases, leaving 12 bases between the germline ends. CDR3 amino acids: CASSFGQAITDTQYF. In nucleotides, the CDR3 is TGTGCCAGCAGCTTCGGCCAGGCTATCACAGATACGCAGTATTTT.

There are many counts of this clonotype. The chain couples TRBV30 to TRBJ2-5; TRBD2 aligns across 7 bases. CDR3 length: 13 amino acids. Germline CDR1 GTSNPN, CDR2 SVGIG (reference sequence). The DNA of the CDR3 is TGTGCTGTACGAGGGGAGGGTATAGAGACCCAGTACTTC. It encodes CAVRGEGIETQYF.

This clonotype was seen only a few times. This sequence joins TRBV20-1 and TRBJ2-5; weak D call: TRBD1 (6 bases). The CDR3 spans 15 residues. The V and J ends lost 3 bases and 5 bases respectively, with 19 bases between them. Germline V gene lookup returns CDR1 DFQATT and CDR2 SNEGSKA (reference sequence). CDR3 sequence: CSARGRTDMMETQYF. As DNA, the CDR3 is TGCAGTGCTAGGGGAAGGACAGATATGATGGAGACCCAGTACTTC.

Concerning this clonotype itself: A junction end diverges from the germline sequence, so it may reflect a read error. The genes are TRBV5-1 and TRBJ1-2; D gene ambiguous. Germline V gives CDR1 SGHRS, CDR2 YFSETQ. The CDR3 contains 12 residues. The CDR3 sequence: CASSLDGYGYTF. CDR3 sequence (DNA): TGTGCCAGCAGCTTGGACGGGTATGGCTACACCTTC.

About this clonotype itself: A far larger clone is just one base off, so this is likely a read error. The rearrangement links TRBV6-4 to TRBJ2-7; 9 bases map to TRBD2. Trimming at V came to 7 bases and at J to 4 bases, leaving 17 bases not matched to a gene. This CDR3 is built from 17 residues. From germline, CDR1 is MRHNA and CDR2 SNTAGT. The CDR3 nucleotides are TGTGCCAGCATTTCCTCCGGGACTAGCCGAAAACCTTACGAGCAGTACTTC. Translating it yields CASISSGTSRKPYEQYF.

This clonotype was observed at least ten times. V is TRBV5-1 and J is TRBJ2-4; D is undetermined. V was pared by 4 bases and J by 1 base, with 6 bases between. CDR1 SGHRS and CDR2 YFSETQ come from the germline V gene. CDR3 length: 13 amino acids. The CDR3 DNA reads TGCGCCAGCAGCCTGGATGCCAAAAACATTCAGTACTTC. This codes for CASSLDAKNIQYF.

The V and J genes are TRBV28 and TRBJ2-1, with D unclear. Germline V CDR1 and CDR2: MDHEN, SYDVKM. The CDR3 runs to 13 residues. Trimming took 5 bases from V and 7 from J, leaving 12 bases between them. The CDR3 DNA is TGTGCCAGCAGTGGATGGACCGGGAATGAGCAGTTCTTC. Its protein product is CASSGWTGNEQFF.

Concerning this clonotype: A far larger clone is off by one base, so a read error is likely. This chain uses TRBV6-4 with TRBJ1-1; 8 bases fit TRBD1. The germline CDR1 and CDR2 sequences are MRHNA and SNTAGT. Unmatched junction bases numbered 11, after V lost 6 bases and J lost 8 bases. The CDR3 covers 14 residues. DNA of the CDR3: TGTGCCAGCAGCCGTAGGACAGGGTGTGACGAAGCTTTCTTT. It is translated as CASSRRTGCDEAFF.

This clonotype was detected ten times or more. The chain recombines TRBV27 with TRBJ1-1; D unresolved. The germline gives CDR1 MNHEY, CDR2 SMNVEV (reference sequence). This CDR3 comprises 13 residues. V was shortened by 2 bases and J by 6 bases, with 10 bases between the two germline ends. CDR3 nucleotide sequence: TGTGCCAGCAGTTTAATAAGGACCTCTGAAGCTTTCTTT. As protein: CASSLIRTSEAFF.

This clonotype is medium-sized (0.01 to 0.1%) within its sample. The chain joins TRBV6-1 to TRBJ1-6, with 7 bases lining up with TRBD1. CDR1 and CDR2 from the germline V gene are MNHNS and SASEGT. V lost 4 bases to trimming and J lost 7 bases; unmatched junction nucleotides: 7. The CDR3 sequence is 15 residues long. In DNA form, the CDR3 reads TGTGCCAGCAGTGGGACAGGCGCCGGCAATTCACCCCTCCACTTT. Translating it yields CASSGTGAGNSPLHF.

The J gene is TRBJ2-3, the V gene TRBV3-1, with D unclear. The germline V gene encodes CDR1 LGHDT and CDR2 YNNKEL (reference sequence). The CDR3 extends over 12 amino acids. Trimming left V 4 bases short and J 6 bases short, with 8 bases between. The chain's CDR3 is CASSPGRDTQYF. CDR3 nucleotide sequence: TGTGCCAGCAGCCCCGGTAGGGATACGCAGTATTTT.

Written as DNA, the CDR3 is TGTGCCAGCAGAACGGGGGGTAGGGCGGAGAACACTGAAGCTTTCTTT. It encodes CASRTGGRAENTEAFF. This chain uses TRBV6-2 or TRBV6-3 with TRBJ1-1; possible D gene TRBD1, 5 bases. V gave up 6 bases and J gave up 1 base, with 18 bases separating them. CDR3 length equals 16 residues. Germline V gene data show CDR1 as MNHEY and CDR2 as SVGEGT.

The V call is TRBV6-2 or TRBV6-3, the J call TRBJ1-5; 8 nucleotides agree with TRBD1. Per germline, CDR1 MNHEY and CDR2 SVGEGT. The CDR3 runs to 22 residues. The V gene end was trimmed by 7 bases and the J gene end by 2 bases; junction bases not matched to a gene: 28. The CDR3 coding sequence is TGTGCCAGCACAACAATACCCGTGAGACAGGGGAGAGGCTCGTACGGCAATCAGCCCCAGCATTTT. As protein: CASTTIPVRQGRGSYGNQPQHF.

This clonotype was seen repeatedly, ten times or more. The chain employs TRBV29-1 and TRBJ2-1; tentative D call: TRBD1 (5 bases). The CDR3 runs to 12 residues. Trimming shortened V by 5 bases and J by 3 bases, and 8 bases separated the two germline ends. CDR1 SQVTM and CDR2 ANQGSEA come from the germline V gene. CDR3 loop: CSVCDSYNEQFF. Written as DNA, the CDR3 is TGCAGCGTTTGTGACAGCTACAATGAGCAGTTCTTC.

The rearrangement uses TRBV11-2 and TRBJ2-7, with D maybe TRBD2 (7 bases). The V end lost 5 bases, the J end lost 1 base, and 18 bases lay between the germline ends. The germline gives CDR1 SGHAT, CDR2 FQNNGV. The CDR3 is 16 amino acids. The CDR3 DNA reads as TGTGCCAGCAGCCGAACACTCGGGGGGCAGTCCTACGAGCAGTACTTC. This encodes CASSRTLGGQSYEQYF.

This chain uses TRBV30 with TRBJ1-2; D is ambiguous. This CDR3 has 13 residues. Germline V lookup: CDR1 GTSNPN, CDR2 SVGIG (reference sequence). Trimming removed 4 bases at V and 5 bases at J, with 14 bases between. The chain's CDR3 is CAWIRELGYGYTF. DNA for the CDR3: TGTGCCTGGATCCGGGAGCTAGGGTATGGCTACACCTTC.

A note on this clonotype: This probably arose from a read error, given a far larger clone one base away. The chain recombines TRBV6-1 with TRBJ2-7; 13 bases map to TRBD2. Per the germline V gene, CDR1 is MNHNS and CDR2 is SASEGT. The junction had 6 bases not matched to a gene; V was cut back by 5 bases and J by 5 bases. CDR3 length: 15 residues. CDR3 sequence (DNA): TGTGCCAGCAGTTACGGGACTAGCGGGACCCACGAGCAGTACTTC. Translated: CASSYGTSGTHEQYF.

Turning to this clonotype: At one boundary the junction diverges from the germline segment, which might be a read error. V and J are TRBV29-1 and TRBJ1-1; D is ambiguous. CDR3 size: 14 residues. Germline CDR1 and CDR2: SQVTM and ANQGSEA. CDR3 amino acids: CSVEDRWGGGESFF. CDR3 DNA sequence: TGCAGCGTTGAAGATCGATGGGGTGGCGGTGAATCTTTCTTT.

The chain uses TRBV11-3 and TRBJ2-7, with 8 nucleotides matching TRBD2. Germline V gene sequence: CDR1 SGHNT, CDR2 YENEEA. The CDR3 runs to 15 residues. V shed 0 bases, J shed 6 bases, and the junction held 7 bases outside the gene matches. CDR3 DNA sequence: TGTGCCAGCAGCTTAGACCCCGGGAGGGCCCGCGAGCAGTACTTC. Encoded protein: CASSLDPGRAREQYF.

In its sample, this clonotype is medium-sized. The chain's CDR3 is CASKYTAWTYEQYF. As DNA, the CDR3 is TGCGCCAGCAAATACACAGCGTGGACCTACGAGCAGTACTTC. This sequence joins TRBV5-1 and TRBJ2-7; D ambiguous. The CDR3 consists of 14 residues. CDR1 and CDR2 (germline): SGHRS, YFSETQ. V was shortened by 6 bases and J by 2 bases, with 15 bases between the two germline ends. Complete variable domain (other parts from reference TRBV5-1 and TRBJ2-7): KAGVTQTPRYLIKTRGQQVTLSCSPISGHRSVSWYQQTPGQGLQFLFEYFSETQRNKGNFPGRFSGRQFSNSRSEMNVSTLELGDSALYLCASKYTAWTYEQYFGPGTRLTVT.

Worth noting for this clonotype: A read error likely explains this, since a far larger clone differs by one base. The chain recombines TRBV6-1 with TRBJ1-1, with D tentatively TRBD1 (5 bases). The germline V gene encodes CDR1 MNHNS and CDR2 SASEGT. The CDR3 is 15 amino acids. The V and J ends lost 5 bases and 8 bases respectively, with 21 bases between them. In DNA form, the CDR3 reads TGTGCCAGCAGTTATAGGGGAGCCTCGGTACCCGAAGCTTTCTTT. As protein: CASSYRGASVPEAFF.

This chain links TRBV5-1 with TRBJ2-7; D gene uncertain. The CDR3 contains 17 residues. Germline CDR1 and CDR2: SGHRS and YFSETQ. V lost 0 bases and J 6 bases, leaving 22 bases between the germline ends. The CDR3 nucleotides read TGCGCCAGCAGCTTGGAACAATCGGTCCGGGCTTACGGCGAGCAGTACTTC. Residues: CASSLEQSVRAYGEQYF.

There are a few counts of this clonotype. The V and J genes are TRBV28 and TRBJ2-7; unclear D gene. The germline V gene has CDR1 MDHEN and CDR2 SYDVKM. The CDR3 spans 14 residues. Trimming left V 8 bases short and J 5 bases short, with 19 bases between. The CDR3 reads CASRSLSSTHEQYF. The CDR3 DNA reads as TGTGCCAGCCGCAGTTTATCCTCTACCCACGAGCAGTACTTC.